This TCR delta chain was retrieved from a study of Vδ1+ human thymocytes. Points from the study as a whole: Thymic TRG and TRD repertoires appeared highly polyclonal.

This clone was seen a handful of times. Its antigen remains unidentified. The CDR3 is made up of 18 amino acids. Germline CDR1 and CDR2: TSWWSYY and QGS. Trimming at V came to 0 bases and at J to 8 bases, leaving 17 bases not matched to a gene. RNA was extracted from the cells and then reverse transcribed. CDR3 amplicons came from multiplex PCR with pooled V-gene forward and constant-region reverse primers. TCRdb reanalyzed the multiplex PCR reads using CATT. The table records about 25,000 delta-chain clones, approximately 7% of them present only once. The chain uses TRDV1 and TRDJ1, with 8 bases aligning to TRDD3. This receptor was identified in a girl under two years old who had congenital heart surgery. The sample consisted of Vdelta1+ gamma-delta thymocytes from the thymus. Sample subset: FACS-sorted CD3+ TCRalphabeta- TCRVdelta1+ TCRVdelta2- thymocytes. In DNA, the CDR3 is TGTGCTCTTGGGGAACTATCTGCCCCTACTTTACTGGGGGTGAAACTCATCTTT. Its translation is CALGELSAPTLLGVKLIF.